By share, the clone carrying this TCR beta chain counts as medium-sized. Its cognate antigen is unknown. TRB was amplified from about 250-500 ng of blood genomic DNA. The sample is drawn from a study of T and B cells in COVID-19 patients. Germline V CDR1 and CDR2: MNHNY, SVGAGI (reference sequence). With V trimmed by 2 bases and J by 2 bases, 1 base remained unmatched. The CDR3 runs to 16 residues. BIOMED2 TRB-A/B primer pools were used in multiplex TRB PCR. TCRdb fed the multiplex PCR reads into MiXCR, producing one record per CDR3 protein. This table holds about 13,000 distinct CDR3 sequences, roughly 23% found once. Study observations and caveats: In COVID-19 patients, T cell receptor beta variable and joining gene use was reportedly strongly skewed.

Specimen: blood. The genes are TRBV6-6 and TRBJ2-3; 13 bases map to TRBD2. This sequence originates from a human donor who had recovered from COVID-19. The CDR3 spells CASSYTSGRATDTQYF. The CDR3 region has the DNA TGTGCCAGCAGTTACACTAGCGGGAGGGCCACAGATACGCAGTATTTT.